These 10 T cell receptor beta chains were all obtained from the same sample, sequenced in a study of regulatory T cells in long-lasting Graves disease. Both iRepertoire HTBI primers and Arm-PCR of CDR3 regions were used to build the TCR beta libraries. From the multiplex PCR reads, TCRdb called clonotypes with MiXCR, one entry per CDR3 protein. The data contain 400,000 to 450,000 distinct CDR3 sequences, roughly 15% of them singletons. Documented time point: newly diagnosed GD, antithyroid drugs for less than 3 months. Isolated PBMC RNA provided the starting material for the TCR library. This sample was shared with a second study, whose subject was T cells in Graves' hyperthyroidism and ophthalmopathy.

The sample consisted of peripheral blood mononuclear cells (PBMCs), taken at new diagnosis, from a patient treated with antithyroid drugs. The receptors stem from a woman aged 25 to 39 with Graves disease.

This clonotype was detected many times. One end of the junction fails to match germline, which may point to a read error. The V and J genes are TRBV6-7 and TRBJ2-7, with a tentative D call TRBD1 (6 bases). TRBV6-7 is an ORF; its function is uncertain. CDR3 size: 15 residues. The CDR3 nucleotides read TGTGCCAGCAGTTATCGAGCCAAACAGGGAAACGAACAGTACTTC. Protein sequence: CASSYRAKQGNEQYF.

Ten or more counts support this clonotype. This sequence joins TRBV12-3 or TRBV12-4 and TRBJ2-3; TRBD2 matches 7 bases. Trimming cost V 5 bases and J 6 bases; bases outside gene matches: 14. The CDR3 contains 16 residues. CDR3 residues: CASSRAAGRVWDTQYF. The DNA of the CDR3 is TGTGCCAGCAGTAGAGCAGCGGGACGGGTTTGGGATACGCAGTATTTT.

This clonotype was seen many times. This sequence joins TRBV9 and TRBJ2-7; TRBD2 aligns across 7 bases. V dropped 3 bases and J dropped 0; count of bases not matched to a gene: 3. Germline CDR1 is SGDLS and CDR2 is YYNGEE. This CDR3 is 14 amino acids long. The CDR3 nucleotides are TGTGCCAGCAGCGCCGGGACTAACTCCTACGAGCAGTACTTC. Residues: CASSAGTNSYEQYF.

There are many counts of this clonotype. This rearrangement joins TRBV7-2 to TRBJ2-7; 9 nucleotides line up with TRBD2. With 3 bases clipped from V and 4 bases from J, the junction kept 7 bases outside the gene matches. The germline V gene encodes CDR1 SGHTA and CDR2 FQGNSA. The CDR3 length is 15 residues. The CDR3 bases are TGTGCCAGCAGCTTTAGCGGGAGAGAAGGGTACGAGCAGTACTTC. This encodes CASSFSGREGYEQYF.

J is TRBJ2-5 and V is TRBV6-2 or TRBV6-3, with unresolved D. The ends were cut back, 5 bases at V and 2 bases at J, with 27 bases in the middle. The CDR3 length is 19 residues. The germline V gene encodes CDR1 MNHEY and CDR2 SVGEGT. Here the CDR3 reads CASSHYPLDASSEQETQYF. The CDR3 coding sequence is TGTGCCAGCAGTCACTACCCTCTAGACGCCAGCTCCGAACAAGAGACCCAGTACTTC.

This clonotype came up many times. The rearrangement uses TRBV28 and TRBJ2-4; D not certain. Germline V lookup: CDR1 MDHEN, CDR2 SYDVKM. CDR3 length: 14 amino acids. The ends were cut back, 6 bases at V and 6 bases at J, with 15 bases in the middle. CDR3 in amino acids: CASSLQGKPNIQYF. In DNA form, the CDR3 reads TGTGCCAGCAGCCTACAAGGGAAACCAAACATTCAGTACTTC.

This clonotype turned up a few times. One junction end does not reproduce the germline sequence, and a read error may be involved. The rearrangement links TRBV11-1 to TRBJ2-7; weak D call: TRBD1 (6 bases). The CDR3 covers 15 residues. Per the germline V gene, CDR1 is SGHAT and CDR2 is FQDESV (reference sequence). DNA of the CDR3: TGCGCCAGCAGCCGAATGATTCAGGGGAACTACGAGCAGTACTTC. It is translated as CASSRMIQGNYEQYF. The full variable domain, its missing parts supplied by reference TRBV11-1 and TRBJ2-7, is EAEVAQSPRYKITEKSQAVAFWCDPISGHATLYWYRQILGQGPELLVQFQDESVVDDSQLPKDRFSAERLKGVDSTLKIQPAELGDSAMYLCASSRMIQGNYEQYFGPGTRLTVT.

The genes are TRBV18 and TRBJ1-5; 11 bases match TRBD1. Germline V gene data show CDR1 as KGHSH and CDR2 as LQKENI. The V and J ends lost 5 bases and 6 bases, in that order; junction bases with no gene match: 9. CDR3 size: 16 residues. This chain's CDR3 is CASSKKDRGPGQPQHF. The CDR3 DNA follows: TGTGCCAGCTCAAAAAAGGACAGGGGGCCCGGTCAGCCCCAGCATTTT.

This clonotype was seen repeatedly, ten times or more. The chain employs TRBV12-3 or TRBV12-4 and TRBJ2-7; D is undetermined. The germline V and J ends were trimmed by 3 bases and 5 bases, with 14 bases remaining between them. CDR3 length: 14 residues. The CDR3 region is CASSLDEVRNEQYF. CDR3 coding DNA: TGTGCCAGCAGTTTGGACGAGGTGAGGAACGAGCAGTACTTC.

This clonotype has ten or more counts. The chain carries TRBV20-1 and TRBJ2-3; D tentatively fits TRBD1 or TRBD2 (6 bases each). The CDR3 has 13 residues. CDR1 and CDR2 from the germline V gene are DFQATT and SNEGSKA (reference sequence). Trimming pared 0 bases from V and 5 bases from J, leaving 9 bases between. The CDR3 DNA reads as TGCAGTGCTAGAGAACAGGGAGGAGATACGCAGTATTTT. Translation: CSAREQGGDTQYF.